This T cell receptor beta chain emerged from a study of patients and donors after allogeneic stem cell transplantation. TCRdb analysed the RT-PCR reads with MiXCR anew, one entry per CDR3 protein. This table has a few hundred thousand distinct CDR3 sequences, 35% to 45% appearing once. The V gene lost 0 bases and the J gene lost 4 bases, with 3 bases spanning the gap. From germline, CDR1 is GTSNPN and CDR2 SVGIG (reference sequence). This CDR3 has 11 amino acids. The chain links TRBV30 to TRBJ1-1; D is ambiguous. The sequenced sample was blood, either unsorted or a sorted T cell fraction (not recorded which). The source of this sequence is a human donor who was either an allogeneic HSCT recipient or a stem cell or donor lymphocyte infusion donor (not recorded which). It is not recorded whose cells these are; they may come from a transplant donor. The CDR3 here is CAWSVGTEAFF. Here the CDR3 DNA reads TGTGCCTGGAGTGTGGGCACTGAAGCTTTCTTT.